Shown below are 2 T cell receptor beta chains from a single sample sequenced in a study of T cell clonotyping in hematopoietic cell transplantation. Noted time point: recipient sample about 28 days before transplant, after cytoreduction. TCRdb keeps only in-frame clones here, not all; method: immunoSEQ multiplex PCR. The sample lists 16,000 or so clones; 93% were seen once. Sequencing used peripheral blood mononuclear cells, obtained before stem cell transplant. The receptors come from a man younger than 35 with biphenotypic leukemia. Some clones in this sample may be carry-over from other donors' samples.

The V call is TRBV19, the J call TRBJ1-1; D not certain. The ends were cut back, 5 bases at V and 10 bases at J, with 14 bases in the middle. The CDR3 totals 12 residues. CDR1 and CDR2 (germline): LNHDA, SQIVND (reference sequence). CDR3 sequence: CASSPGREVAFF. CDR3 in DNA: TGTGCCAGTAGTCCAGGCCGGGAAGTAGCTTTCTTT. Together with reference TRBV19 and TRBJ1-1, the CDR3 gives the full variable domain: DGGITQSPKYLFRKEGQNVTLSCEQNLNHDAMYWYRQDPGQGLRLIYYSQIVNDFQKGDIAEGYSVSREKKESFPLTVTSAQKNPTAFYLCASSPGREVAFFGQGTRLTVV.

The chain uses TRBV25-1 and TRBJ1-2; possibly TRBD1 for D (5 bases). The CDR3 contains 14 residues. Germline CDR1 is MGHDK and CDR2 is SYGVNS. V was cut by 2 bases and J by 5 bases, with 12 bases left in between. The CDR3 nucleotides read TGTGCCAGCAGTGAAGAGGGGTTTAGTTATGGCTACACCTTC. This translates into CASSEEGFSYGYTF.